Sequencing of this TCR beta chain was carried out in a study of cytomegalovirus exposure and HLA in healthy donors. About the study: The approximately 670 first-cohort repertoires and the 110 or so validation repertoires shared the same platform, a later analysis reported. Regarding the study as a whole: A later analysis found first-cohort TCR clusters tended to co-occur in the 90 to 150 validation repertoires. Cytomegalovirus status, reportedly, was diagnosed with high specificity and sensitivity by the classifier. Most TCR sequences were seen very rarely across donors, but some public TCRs occurred in many.

Turning to this clone: The antigen is unknown.

TCRdb keeps only in-frame clones here, not all; method: immunoSEQ multiplex PCR. The sample carries approximately 280,000 clones, 70% to 90% recorded once. The CDR3 covers 15 residues. CDR1 and CDR2 (germline): SQVTM, ANQGSEA. V lost 1 base and J lost 4, with 17 bases in between. Specimen: PBMCs. This sequence was found in a woman aged 18-30 years in good health and CMV-seronegative. The rearrangement uses TRBV29-1 and TRBJ2-7, with TRBD1 as a possible D gene (5 bases). The CDR3 sequence: CSVEVAGQGRYEQYF. CDR3 in DNA: TGCAGCGTTGAAGTGGCAGGGCAGGGTCGGTACGAGCAGTACTTC.